One T cell receptor (beta chain) is described in this entry. Its specificity is not known. Sequencing relied on a cDNA template that was reverse transcribed from extracted RNA. Produced via immunoSEQ multiplex PCR; TCRdb's table is partial and in-frame only. The sample records around 100,000 clones, about two fifths being singletons. The source of the sample is a study of CD8+ T cells in alopecia areata. Germline V gene lookup returns CDR1 GTSNPN and CDR2 SVGIG (reference sequence). The ends were cut back, 5 bases at V and 4 bases at J, with 8 bases in the middle. The CDR3 covers 11 residues. The study, taken as a whole, reports: Among the cells sequenced in scalp samples are also the resident alphabeta T cells of normal skin.

This chain links TRBV30 with TRBJ1-2, with D unresolved. This receptor was taken from a human donor with alopecia areata. Sequencing input: CD4+ T cells sorted from blood. As DNA, the CDR3 is TGTGCCTGGGGACGGCTCTATGGCTACACCTTC. Translation: CAWGRLYGYTF.